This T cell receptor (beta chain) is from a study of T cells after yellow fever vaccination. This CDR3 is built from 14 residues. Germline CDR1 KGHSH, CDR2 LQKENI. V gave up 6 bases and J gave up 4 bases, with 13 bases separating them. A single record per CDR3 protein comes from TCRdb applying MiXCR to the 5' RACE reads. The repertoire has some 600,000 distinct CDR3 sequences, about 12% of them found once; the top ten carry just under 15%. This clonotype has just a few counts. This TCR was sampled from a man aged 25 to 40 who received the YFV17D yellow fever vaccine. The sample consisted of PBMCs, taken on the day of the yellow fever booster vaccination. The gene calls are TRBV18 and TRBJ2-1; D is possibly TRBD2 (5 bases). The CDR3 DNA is TGTGCCAGCTCCGTGGGAGTGCAGTACAATGAGCAGTTCTTC. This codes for CASSVGVQYNEQFF.